The 23 T cell receptor beta chains in this list originate from one sample, sequenced in a study of Ad26.COV2.S vaccination and SARS-CoV-2 variants. Data came from immunoSEQ multiplex PCR; TCRdb stores just in-frame clones and leaves some out. The sample records under 250,000 clones, 70% to 90% being singletons. Stated treatment: about 20 received Ad26.COV2.S at low or high dose, single or two shots; several received placebo; per-sample allocation not given. Collection of samples fell on day 63 after the first vaccine or placebo injection. Sample: peripheral blood, taken in a trial of Ad26.COV2.S vaccine versus placebo. The source of these receptors is a person between 18 and 60 years old who received the Ad26.COV2.S COVID-19 vaccine or a placebo.

The chain employs TRBV29-1 and TRBJ2-1; D may be TRBD1 or TRBD2 (6 bases each). Trimming took off 7 bases at V and 4 bases at J, with 14 bases between the two ends. Per germline, CDR1 SQVTM and CDR2 ANQGSEA. The CDR3 has 13 residues. The CDR3 nucleotides read TGCAGCGCGGGGGCTTCCGCGTACAATGAGCAGTTCTTC. Amino acids: CSAGASAYNEQFF.

V is TRBV15 and J is TRBJ2-4; 8 positions match TRBD1. This CDR3 has 16 residues. Germline V gene sequence: CDR1 LNHNV, CDR2 YYDKDF (reference sequence). V shed 5 bases, J shed 8 bases, and the junction held 14 bases outside the gene matches. CDR3 nucleotide sequence: TGTGCCACCAGCGCTCGGACAGGGTCGCTGAAGGACATTCAGTACTTC. This gives the protein CATSARTGSLKDIQYF.

The chain is built from TRBV7-9 and TRBJ2-1; 11 positions match TRBD2. V lost 5 bases to trimming and J lost 3 bases; unmatched junction nucleotides: 6. CDR3 length: 16 residues. The germline V gene encodes CDR1 SEHNR and CDR2 FQNEAQ (reference sequence). CDR3 sequence: CASSALAGGNYNEQFF. CDR3 DNA: TGTGCCAGCAGCGCCCTAGCGGGGGGTAACTACAATGAGCAGTTCTTC.

The chain is built from TRBV30 and TRBJ1-1; D ambiguous. The CDR3 totals 12 residues. Germline lookup yields CDR1 GTSNPN and CDR2 SVGIG (reference sequence). With 0 bases removed from V and 9 bases from J, the gap between germline ends came to 11 bases. The CDR3 loop reads CAWSVYWTQAFF. CDR3 in DNA: TGTGCCTGGAGTGTTTATTGGACCCAAGCTTTCTTT. Combining the CDR3 with reference TRBV30 and TRBJ1-1 gives the whole variable domain SQTIHQWPATLVQPVGSPLSLECTVEGTSNPNLYWYRQAAGRGLQLLFYSVGIGQISSEVPQNLSASRPQDRQFILSSKKLLLSDSGFYLCAWSVYWTQAFFGQGTRLTVV.

This chain connects TRBV5-1 to TRBJ2-3; D is unresolved. Trimming shortened V by 2 bases and J by 4 bases, and 2 bases separated the two germline ends. This CDR3 is built from 11 residues. Germline-derived CDR1 and CDR2 are SGHRS and YFSETQ. The CDR3 nucleotides read TGCGCCAGCAGCTTTCCAGATACGCAGTATTTT. It is translated as CASSFPDTQYF.

This clone rates as medium-sized. The chain has TRBV5-1 and TRBJ1-1; TRBD1 is a possible D gene (6 bases). The CDR3 spans 18 residues. Germline CDR1 SGHRS, CDR2 YFSETQ. V gave up 4 bases and J gave up 0 bases, with 22 bases separating them. The CDR3 loop is CASSHYYGTSTLNTEAFF. The CDR3 DNA is TGCGCCAGCAGCCATTACTATGGGACAAGCACCTTGAACACTGAAGCTTTCTTT.

The chain has TRBV7-2 and TRBJ2-3; tentative D call: TRBD1 (7 bases). With 5 bases removed from V and 5 bases from J, the gap between germline ends came to 14 bases. CDR1 and CDR2 from the germline V gene are SGHTA and FQGNSA. The CDR3 loop spans 14 amino acids. As DNA, the CDR3 is TGTGCCAGCAGCCTAGGAGGGGGCCTAGATACGCAGTATTTT. Translated, it gives CASSLGGGLDTQYF.

This clone was seen more than once but under ten times. The rearrangement uses TRBV5-1 and TRBJ2-1; D might be TRBD1 or TRBD2, each matching 5 bases. The V end was cut by 1 base, the J end by 10 bases, with 15 bases between. CDR1 is SGHRS, CDR2 YFSETQ, per germline. The CDR3 length is 14 residues. CDR3 DNA: TGCGCCAGCAGCTTGACACTAGGGGTGAGGGAGCAGTTCTTC. It is translated as CASSLTLGVREQFF.

This chain uses TRBV5-1 with TRBJ1-3; D is uncertain. V gave up 6 bases and J gave up 0 bases, with 10 bases separating them. Germline CDR1 SGHRS, CDR2 YFSETQ. The CDR3 runs 14 residues. This chain's CDR3 is CASKQEPSGNTIYF. CDR3 DNA sequence: TGCGCCAGCAAGCAGGAACCCTCTGGAAACACCATATATTTT. Full variable domain (missing parts from reference TRBV5-1 and TRBJ1-3): KAGVTQTPRYLIKTRGQQVTLSCSPISGHRSVSWYQQTPGQGLQFLFEYFSETQRNKGNFPGRFSGRQFSNSRSEMNVSTLELGDSALYLCASKQEPSGNTIYFGEGSWLTVV.

The chain recombines TRBV6-5 with TRBJ2-2; D not certain. CDR1 is MNHEY, CDR2 SVGAGI, per germline. V was clipped by 5 bases and J by 6 bases, with 7 bases between them. The CDR3 loop spans 12 amino acids. The CDR3 spells CASSNVPGELFF. The CDR3 nucleotides are TGTGCCAGCAGTAATGTCCCCGGGGAGCTGTTTTTT.

The CDR3 region has the DNA TGTGCCAGCTCACCACCGTACGGGGGCAATGAGCAGTTCTTC. Translating it yields CASSPPYGGNEQFF. The gene calls are TRBV18 and TRBJ2-1; TRBD2 is a possible D gene (6 bases). Trimming pared 0 bases from V and 6 bases from J, leaving 9 bases between. The germline V gene encodes CDR1 KGHSH and CDR2 LQKENI. The CDR3 loop spans 14 amino acids.

The rearrangement uses TRBV7-9 and TRBJ2-5; D is unclear. Germline-derived CDR1 and CDR2 are SEHNR and FQNEAQ (reference sequence). V was cut by 5 bases and J by 9 bases, with 10 bases left in between. This CDR3 region has 11 residues. The CDR3 spells CASSTTVAQYF. The DNA for the CDR3 is TGTGCCAGCAGCACCACGGTGGCCCAGTACTTC.

The J gene is TRBJ2-1, the V gene TRBV5-1; TRBD1 matches 7 bases. Germline V gene lookup returns CDR1 SGHRS and CDR2 YFSETQ. The CDR3 covers 13 residues. Trimming removed 5 bases from V and 9 bases from J; junction bases left unmatched: 8. In DNA form, the CDR3 reads TGCGCCAGCAGTAATGGACAGGCTGGTGAGCAGTTCTTC. It codes for CASSNGQAGEQFF. Based on the CDR3 plus reference TRBV5-1 and TRBJ2-1, the full variable domain is KAGVTQTPRYLIKTRGQQVTLSCSPISGHRSVSWYQQTPGQGLQFLFEYFSETQRNKGNFPGRFSGRQFSNSRSEMNVSTLELGDSALYLCASSNGQAGEQFFGPGTRLTVL.

The chain uses TRBV27 and TRBJ2-6; D not resolved. This CDR3 comprises 16 residues. Germline V gene lookup returns CDR1 MNHEY and CDR2 SMNVEV (reference sequence). Trimming removed 1 base at V and 0 bases at J, with 7 bases between. The CDR3 region has the DNA TGTGCCAGCAGTTTATATTACCTCTCTGGGGCCAACGTCCTGACTTTC. Residues: CASSLYYLSGANVLTF.

J is TRBJ1-6 and V is TRBV30; 10 bases fit TRBD1. J gave up 10 bases and V 5 bases, and 2 bases lay outside the gene matches. Germline V gene sequence: CDR1 GTSNPN, CDR2 SVGIG (reference sequence). The CDR3 contains 12 residues. CDR3 coding DNA: TGTGCCTGGGGGACAGGGGACTCACCCCTCCACTTT. Translating it yields CAWGTGDSPLHF.

This clone has more than one count but fewer than ten. The chain couples TRBV19 to TRBJ1-5; D not certain. The CDR3 is 14 residues long. V was trimmed by 4 bases and J by 1 base, leaving 8 bases between them. Germline lookup yields CDR1 LNHDA and CDR2 SQIVND (reference sequence). The CDR3 bases are TGTGCCAGTAGTAAATGGCAGAGCAATCAGCCCCAGCATTTT. It is translated as CASSKWQSNQPQHF.

The chain carries TRBV7-9 and TRBJ2-1; TRBD1 is a possible D gene (5 bases). The V end lost 2 bases, the J end lost 9 bases, and 11 bases lay between the germline ends. The V gene's germline CDR1 is SEHNR and CDR2 FQNEAQ (reference sequence). The CDR3 runs to 13 residues. Here the CDR3 DNA reads TGTGCCAGCAGCTTAAAGGGGCAGGGTGAGCAGTTCTTC. It codes for CASSLKGQGEQFF.

The chain joins TRBV24-1 to TRBJ2-1, with no clear D. The CDR3 spans 16 residues. Germline CDR1 and CDR2: KGHDR and SFDVKD. V lost 3 bases and J 1 base, leaving 12 bases between the germline ends. This chain's CDR3 is CATSDRMGSSYNEQFF. CDR3 coding DNA: TGTGCCACCAGTGATAGAATGGGATCTTCCTACAATGAGCAGTTCTTC.

The V and J genes are TRBV27 and TRBJ2-7; TRBD1 might be the D (5 bases). V was clipped by 2 bases and J by 5 bases, with 13 bases between them. Germline values: CDR1 MNHEY, CDR2 SMNVEV (reference sequence). This CDR3 region has 14 residues. The CDR3: CASSLRGASNEQYV. CDR3 DNA: TGTGCCAGCAGTTTACGTGGGGCTTCTAACGAGCAGTACGTC.

A single count supports this clone. V is TRBV9 and J is TRBJ1-1; unclear D gene. Germline-derived CDR1 and CDR2 are SGDLS and YYNGEE. This CDR3 region has 15 residues. V was pared by 4 bases and J by 0 bases, with 13 bases between. CDR3 in amino acids: CASSPRGQMNTEAFF. The CDR3 DNA sequence: TGTGCCAGCAGCCCTCGTGGTCAGATGAACACTGAAGCTTTCTTT.

V usage is TRBV7-9 and J usage is TRBJ1-1; tentatively, D is TRBD1 (5 bases). Per germline, CDR1 SEHNR and CDR2 FQNEAQ (reference sequence). There are 8 residues in the CDR3. The V and J ends lost 11 bases and 8 bases respectively, with 6 bases between them. In nucleotides, the CDR3 is TGTGCCGCAGGGGAAGCTTTCTTT. Its translation is CAAGEAFF. The variable domain in full, with the rest retrieved from reference TRBV7-9 and TRBJ1-1, is DTGVSQNPRHKITKRGQNVTFRCDPISEHNRLYWYRQTLGQGPEFLTYFQNEAQLEKSRLLSDRFSAERPKGSFSTLEIQRTEQGDSAMYLCAAGEAFFGQGTRLTVV.

This chain joins TRBV11-1 and TRBJ2-1; 9 positions agree with TRBD2. The CDR3 totals 15 residues. Germline CDR1 reads SGHAT; CDR2 reads FQDESV (reference sequence). Losses at the gene ends were 0 bases for V and 7 bases for J; bases not matched to a gene: 4. The DNA for the CDR3 is TGTGCCAGCAGCTTAGCGTCCCTAGCGGGGAATGAGCAGTTCTTC. Translation: CASSLASLAGNEQFF. Combining the CDR3 with reference TRBV11-1 and TRBJ2-1 gives the whole variable domain EAEVAQSPRYKITEKSQAVAFWCDPISGHATLYWYRQILGQGPELLVQFQDESVVDDSQLPKDRFSAERLKGVDSTLKIQPAELGDSAMYLCASSLASLAGNEQFFGPGTRLTVL.

This rearrangement joins TRBV9 to TRBJ2-1, with TRBD1 identical over 9 bases. V gave up 3 bases and J gave up 6 bases; unmatched junction bases: 10. This CDR3 region has 16 residues. Germline values: CDR1 SGDLS, CDR2 YYNGEE. The CDR3 protein is CASSAYPGTGINEQFF. In DNA form, the CDR3 reads TGTGCCAGCAGCGCTTATCCCGGGACAGGGATCAATGAGCAGTTCTTC.